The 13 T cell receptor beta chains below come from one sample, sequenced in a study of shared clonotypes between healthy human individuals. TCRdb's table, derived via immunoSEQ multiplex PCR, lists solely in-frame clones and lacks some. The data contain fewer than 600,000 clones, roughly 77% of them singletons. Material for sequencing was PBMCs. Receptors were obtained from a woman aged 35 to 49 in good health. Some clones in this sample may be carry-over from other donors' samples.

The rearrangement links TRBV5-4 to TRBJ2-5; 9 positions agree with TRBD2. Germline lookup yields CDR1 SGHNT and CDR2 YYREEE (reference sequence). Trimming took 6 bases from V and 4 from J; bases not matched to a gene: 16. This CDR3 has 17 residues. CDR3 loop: CASTFSSGDSRGETQYF. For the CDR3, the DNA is TGTGCCAGCACCTTTTCTAGCGGGGACTCGAGGGGAGAGACCCAGTACTTC.

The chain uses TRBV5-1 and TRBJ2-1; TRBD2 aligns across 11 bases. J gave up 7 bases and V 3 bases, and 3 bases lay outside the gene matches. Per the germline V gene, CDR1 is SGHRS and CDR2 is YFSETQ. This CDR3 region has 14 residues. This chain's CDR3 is CASSSGLAANEQFF. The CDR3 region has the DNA TGCGCCAGCAGCTCGGGACTAGCGGCGAATGAGCAGTTCTTC.

The CDR3 is CASSLGLGYYNEQFF. The CDR3, as DNA: TGCGCCAGCAGCTTGGGACTAGGTTATTACAATGAGCAGTTCTTC. This rearrangement joins TRBV5-1 to TRBJ2-1; tentatively, D is TRBD2 (6 bases). Germline loops: CDR1 SGHRS, CDR2 YFSETQ. The CDR3 contains 15 residues. Trimming took 0 bases from V and 4 from J, leaving 11 bases between them.

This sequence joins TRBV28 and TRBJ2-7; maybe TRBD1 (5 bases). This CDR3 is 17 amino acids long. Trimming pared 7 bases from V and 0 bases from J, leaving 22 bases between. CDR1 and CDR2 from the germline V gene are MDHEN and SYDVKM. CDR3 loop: CASTPPPGQLSSYEQYF. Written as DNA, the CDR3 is TGTGCCAGCACCCCGCCCCCAGGACAACTGAGCTCCTACGAGCAGTACTTC.

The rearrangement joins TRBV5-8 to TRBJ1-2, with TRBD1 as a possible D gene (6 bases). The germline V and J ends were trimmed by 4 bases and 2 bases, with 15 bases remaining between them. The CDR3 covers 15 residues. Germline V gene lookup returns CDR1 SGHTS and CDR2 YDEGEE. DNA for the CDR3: TGTGCCAGCAGCGATCGGGGGCGCGGGAACTATGGCTACACCTTC. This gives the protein CASSDRGRGNYGYTF.

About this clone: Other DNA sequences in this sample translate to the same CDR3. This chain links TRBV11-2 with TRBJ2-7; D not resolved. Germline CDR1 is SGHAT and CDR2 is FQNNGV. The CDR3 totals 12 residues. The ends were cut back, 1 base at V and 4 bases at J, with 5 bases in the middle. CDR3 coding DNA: TGTGCCAGCAGCTTAGTCGGTTACGAGCAGTACTTC. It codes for CASSLVGYEQYF. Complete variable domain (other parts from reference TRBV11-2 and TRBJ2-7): EAGVAQSPRYKIIEKRQSVAFWCNPISGHATLYWYQQILGQGPKLLIQFQNNGVVDDSQLPKDRFSAERLKGVDSTLKIQPAKLEDSAVYLCASSLVGYEQYFGPGTRLTVT.

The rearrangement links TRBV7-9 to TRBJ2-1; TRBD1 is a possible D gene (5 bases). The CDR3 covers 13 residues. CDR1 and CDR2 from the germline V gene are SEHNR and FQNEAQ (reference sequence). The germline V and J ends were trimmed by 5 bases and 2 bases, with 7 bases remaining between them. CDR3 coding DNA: TGTGCCAGCAGCCTGACAGCCTACAATGAGCAGTTCTTC. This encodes CASSLTAYNEQFF.

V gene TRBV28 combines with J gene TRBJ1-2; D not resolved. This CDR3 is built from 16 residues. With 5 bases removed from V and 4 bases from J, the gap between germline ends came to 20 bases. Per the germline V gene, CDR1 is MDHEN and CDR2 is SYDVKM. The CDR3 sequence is CASSLELHPQAYGYTF. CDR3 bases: TGTGCCAGCAGTCTAGAGTTACACCCCCAGGCCTATGGCTACACCTTC.

CDR3 sequence (DNA): TGTGCCTGGAGCGGAGAGACCCAGTACTTC. Amino acids: CAWSGETQYF. The chain uses TRBV30 and TRBJ2-5; D remains unclear. The CDR3 spans 10 residues. The germline gives CDR1 GTSNPN, CDR2 SVGIG (reference sequence). Trimming removed 3 bases from V and 4 bases from J, with 3 bases in between.

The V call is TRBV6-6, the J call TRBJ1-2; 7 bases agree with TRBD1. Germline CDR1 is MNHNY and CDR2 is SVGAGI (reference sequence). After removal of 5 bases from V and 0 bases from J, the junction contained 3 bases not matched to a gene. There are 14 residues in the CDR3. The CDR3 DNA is TGTGCCAGCAGTCCCGACAGGGCTAACTATGGCTACACCTTC. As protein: CASSPDRANYGYTF.

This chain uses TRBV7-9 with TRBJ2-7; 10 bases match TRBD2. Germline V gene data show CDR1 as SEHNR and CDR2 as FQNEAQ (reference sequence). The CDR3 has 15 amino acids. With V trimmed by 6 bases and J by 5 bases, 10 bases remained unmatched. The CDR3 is CASRPPAGGPHEQYF. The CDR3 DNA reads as TGTGCCAGCAGGCCCCCAGCGGGAGGGCCCCACGAGCAGTACTTC.

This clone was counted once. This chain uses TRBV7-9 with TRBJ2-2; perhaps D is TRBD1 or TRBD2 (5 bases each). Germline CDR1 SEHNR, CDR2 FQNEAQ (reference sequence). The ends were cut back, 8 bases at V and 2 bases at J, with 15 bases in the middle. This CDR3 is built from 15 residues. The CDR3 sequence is CASVRGDTNTGELFF. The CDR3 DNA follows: TGTGCCAGCGTCCGAGGGGATACTAACACCGGGGAGCTGTTTTTT. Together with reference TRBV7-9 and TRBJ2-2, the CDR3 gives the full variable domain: DTGVSQNPRHKITKRGQNVTFRCDPISEHNRLYWYRQTLGQGPEFLTYFQNEAQLEKSRLLSDRFSAERPKGSFSTLEIQRTEQGDSAMYLCASVRGDTNTGELFFGEGSRLTVL.

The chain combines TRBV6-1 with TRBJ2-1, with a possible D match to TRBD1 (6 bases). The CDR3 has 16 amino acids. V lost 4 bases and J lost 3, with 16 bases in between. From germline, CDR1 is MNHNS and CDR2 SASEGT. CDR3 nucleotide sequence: TGTGCCAGCAGTGGGGGGCCGTCACAGGGCTACAATGAGCAGTTCTTC. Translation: CASSGGPSQGYNEQFF.